This paragraph reports one T cell receptor beta chain. Many counts were recorded for this clonotype. This clone's antigen is unknown. Base qualities were left out, and no much larger clone turns up one base away. Systemically healthy Caucasian individuals from Russia, 39 in total and aged 6 to 90 years, were included as donors. Each donor gave about 11 milliliters of peripheral blood, drawn into EDTA-treated Vacutainer tubes. Ficoll-Paque density-gradient centrifugation was used to isolate PBMCs, with at least 7 million per sample. Trizol reagent was used to extract total RNA from the PBMCs, yielding at least 5 micrograms per sample. For every donor, flow cytometry on a PBMC aliquot measured the percentage of naive CD45RAhigh/CD27high T cells. Counted from cysteine to phenylalanine, this CDR3 has 13 amino acids. The entry retains the CDR3 DNA only, 39 bases that are in frame from base 1. The germline V gene specifies MNHNS as CDR1 and SASEGT as CDR2. V is pared back by 6 bases and J by 0 bases, with 9 bases lying between the germline termini.

This sample was included in a study of blood T cells in healthy people across ages (dated by TCRdb to the mid-2010s). A note on the overall study: In model experiments, roughly one uniquely barcoded TCR beta cDNA molecule per two T cells was captured by template switching. Donors were grouped into four age groups: young (average approximately 15 years), middle-aged (39), aged (around 62) and long-lived (around 82). To avoid experimental bias, donors of different ages were distributed randomly across sequencing lanes. Using the same blood draw, the study looked at two additional independent replicas of 1 million unique cDNA reads for two donors, one aged 18 to 29 and the other aged 80 or older. The study measured age-related changes in TCR beta repertoire diversity using deep sequencing normalized with unique cDNA molecular identifiers.

Overall study outcomes, separate from this receptor: Because donor CMV infection status was unknown, age-related changes in expanded clonotypes were potentially confounded. Since profiling was done on bulk unsorted PBMCs, naive and antigen-experienced compartments could not be conclusively compared. Observed TCR beta diversity per million T cells fell roughly linearly with age, and a significant reduction was already apparent by age roughly 40. Compared with the aged group, the long-lived group had more naive CD4+ T cells, fewer expanded clones and increased TCR diversity, suggesting age selection. Total diversity estimates from one million sequenced T cells were considered lower bounds and underestimates. There was a strong correlation between observed TCR beta diversity and the percentage of naive T cells measured by flow cytometry.

The receptor library was made with 5' RACE. TCRdb lists the instrument as Illumina HiSeq 2500. The second PCR ran for about 6 to 11 cycles and used a J-beta primer mix along with a sample-barcoded 5' primer. A unique molecular identifier was introduced onto each TCR beta cDNA molecule by a template-switch 5' adaptor carrying 12 random nucleotides. Each sample yielded at least 3 million CDR3-containing paired-end reads. First-strand cDNA was synthesized from all RNA with the Mint cDNA synthesis kit, primed by a TRBC-specific oligonucleotide. Following uracil-DNA glycosylase treatment, all cDNA underwent a first 18-cycle PCR with the universal primers M1SS and BC2_uni_R. The study's processing was this. For normalization, 1 million high-quality reads, each with a distinct molecular identifier, were randomly selected from each sample. Instead of being binned into consensus sequences, reads with shared molecular identifiers were discarded. MiTCR, with a Q25 quality threshold and the strictest error-elimination algorithm, was used for CDR3 identification, clonotype clustering and error correction. A nonparametric unseen species model with Euler transformation was used to estimate a lower bound on total TCR beta diversity. TCRdb reanalyzed the raw reads on its own, using fastp at Q25 for trimming and MiXCR for clone calling, and kept in-frame beta chains. Each entry is one CDR3 protein sequence, shown with its most common DNA and genes. TCRdb, not the authors, supplied the V and J calls. Recorded for this sample are approximately 810,000 distinct CDR3 sequences; 25% to 30% of them occurred a single time. The top ten hold roughly 17% of the sample.

What was sequenced was blood. The receptor chain draws on TRBV6-1 and TRBJ2-7, with the D gene tentatively TRBD1 or TRBD2, based on 5 matching bases in each. This receptor was obtained from an elderly woman in good health. The DNA sequence is given as TGTGCCAGCAGGGGACCGAGCTCCTACGAGCAGTACTTC. Translated, it reads CASRGPSSYEQYF.